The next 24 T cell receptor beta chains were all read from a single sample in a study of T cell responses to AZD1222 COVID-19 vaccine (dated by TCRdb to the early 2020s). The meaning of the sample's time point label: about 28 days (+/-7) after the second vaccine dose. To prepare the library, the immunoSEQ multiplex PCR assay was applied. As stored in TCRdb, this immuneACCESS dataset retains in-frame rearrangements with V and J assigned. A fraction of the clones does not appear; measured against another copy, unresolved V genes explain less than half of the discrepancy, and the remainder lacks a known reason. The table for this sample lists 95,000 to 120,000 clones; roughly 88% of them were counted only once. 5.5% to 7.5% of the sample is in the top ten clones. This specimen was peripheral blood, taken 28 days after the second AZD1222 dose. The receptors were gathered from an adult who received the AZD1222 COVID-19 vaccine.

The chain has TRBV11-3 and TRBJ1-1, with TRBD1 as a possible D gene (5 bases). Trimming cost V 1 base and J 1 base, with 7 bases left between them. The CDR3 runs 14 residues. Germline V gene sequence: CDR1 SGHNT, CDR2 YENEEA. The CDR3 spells CASSLGQGNTEAFF. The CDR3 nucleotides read TGTGCCAGCAGCTTAGGGCAGGGGAACACTGAAGCTTTCTTT. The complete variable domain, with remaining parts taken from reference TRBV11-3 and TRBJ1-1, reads EAGVVQSPRYKIIEKKQPVAFWCNPISGHNTLYWYLQNLGQGPELLIRYENEEAVDDSQLPKDRFSAERLKGVDSTLKIQPAELGDSAVYLCASSLGQGNTEAFFGQGTRLTVV.

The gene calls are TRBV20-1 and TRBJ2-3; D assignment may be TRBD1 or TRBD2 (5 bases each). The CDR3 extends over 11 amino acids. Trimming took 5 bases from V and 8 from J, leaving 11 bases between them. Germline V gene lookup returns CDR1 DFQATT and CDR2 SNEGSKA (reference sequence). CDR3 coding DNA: TGCAGTGCTTCGGACGGGACTACGCAGTATTTT. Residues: CSASDGTTQYF.

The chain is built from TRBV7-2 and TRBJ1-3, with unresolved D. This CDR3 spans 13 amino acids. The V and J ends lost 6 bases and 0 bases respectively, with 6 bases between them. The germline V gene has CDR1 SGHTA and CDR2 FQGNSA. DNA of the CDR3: TGTGCCAGCAGGGCCCCCTCTGGAAACACCATATATTTT. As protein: CASRAPSGNTIYF.

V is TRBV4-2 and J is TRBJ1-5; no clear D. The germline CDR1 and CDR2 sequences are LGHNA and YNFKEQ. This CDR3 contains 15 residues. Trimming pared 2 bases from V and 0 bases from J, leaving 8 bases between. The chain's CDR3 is CASSQTLTSNQPQHF. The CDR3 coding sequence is TGTGCCAGCAGCCAAACTCTTACTAGCAATCAGCCCCAGCATTTT.

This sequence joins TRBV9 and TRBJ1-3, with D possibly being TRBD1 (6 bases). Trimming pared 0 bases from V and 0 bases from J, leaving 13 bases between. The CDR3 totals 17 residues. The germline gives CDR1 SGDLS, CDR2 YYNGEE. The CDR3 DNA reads TGTGCCAGCAGCGTAGATACAGGACAGAGCTCTGGAAACACCATATATTTT. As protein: CASSVDTGQSSGNTIYF.

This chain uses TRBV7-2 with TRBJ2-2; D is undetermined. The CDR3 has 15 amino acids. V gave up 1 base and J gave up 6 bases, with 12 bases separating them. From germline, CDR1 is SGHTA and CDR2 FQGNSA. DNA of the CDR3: TGTGCCAGCAGCTTAGAGGTGGGCAAGGCCGGGGAGCTGTTTTTT. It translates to CASSLEVGKAGELFF. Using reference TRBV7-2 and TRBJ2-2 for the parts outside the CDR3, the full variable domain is GAGVSQSPSNKVTEKGKDVELRCDPISGHTALYWYRQSLGQGLEFLIYFQGNSAPDKSGLPSDRFSAERTGGSVSTLTIQRTQQEDSAVYLCASSLEVGKAGELFFGEGSRLTVL.

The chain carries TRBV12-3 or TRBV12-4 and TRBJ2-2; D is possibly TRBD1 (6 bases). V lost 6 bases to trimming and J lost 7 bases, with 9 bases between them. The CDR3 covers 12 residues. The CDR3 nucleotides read TGTGCCAGCAGCCAGGGGTTCGGGGAGCTGTTTTTT. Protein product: CASSQGFGELFF.

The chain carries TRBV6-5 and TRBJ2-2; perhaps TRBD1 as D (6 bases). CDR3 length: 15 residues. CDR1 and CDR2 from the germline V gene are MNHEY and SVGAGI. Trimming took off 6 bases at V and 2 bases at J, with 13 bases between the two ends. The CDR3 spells CASSTGSSNTGELFF. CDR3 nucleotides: TGTGCCAGCAGCACAGGGTCCTCCAACACCGGGGAGCTGTTTTTT.

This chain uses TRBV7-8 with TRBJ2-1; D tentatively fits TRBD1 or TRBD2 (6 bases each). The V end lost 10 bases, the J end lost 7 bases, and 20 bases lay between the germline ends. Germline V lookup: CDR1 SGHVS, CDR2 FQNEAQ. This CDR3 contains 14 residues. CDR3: CATAPGASGNEQFF. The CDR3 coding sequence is TGTGCCACCGCACCGGGGGCCTCAGGAAATGAGCAGTTCTTC.

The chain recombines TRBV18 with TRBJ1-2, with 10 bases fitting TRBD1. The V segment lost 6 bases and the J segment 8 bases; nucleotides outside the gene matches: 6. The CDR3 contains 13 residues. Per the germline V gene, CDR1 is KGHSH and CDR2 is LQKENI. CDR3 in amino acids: CASSQGTGDGYTF. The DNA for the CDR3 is TGTGCCAGCTCCCAAGGGACAGGGGACGGCTACACCTTC. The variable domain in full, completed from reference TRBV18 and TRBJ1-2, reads NAGVMQNPRHLVRRRGQEARLRCSPMKGHSHVYWYRQLPEEGLKFMVYLQKENIIDESGMPKERFSAEFPKEGPSILRIQQVVRGDSAAYFCASSQGTGDGYTFGSGTRLTVV.

CDR3 sequence: CASSQDAGTGNTIYF. CDR3 in DNA: TGCGCCAGCAGCCAAGATGCGGGGACTGGAAACACCATATATTTT. This chain joins TRBV4-3 and TRBJ1-3, with D unresolved. The germline V gene has CDR1 LGHNA and CDR2 YSLEER. The ends were cut back, 0 bases at V and 2 bases at J, with 8 bases in the middle. The length of the CDR3 is 15 residues.

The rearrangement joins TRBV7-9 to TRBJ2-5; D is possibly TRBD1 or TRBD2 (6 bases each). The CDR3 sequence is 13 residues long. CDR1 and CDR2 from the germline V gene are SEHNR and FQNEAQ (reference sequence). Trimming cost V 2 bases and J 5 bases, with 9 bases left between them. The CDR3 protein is CASSLWGAETQYF. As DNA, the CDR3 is TGTGCCAGCAGCTTATGGGGGGCCGAGACCCAGTACTTC.

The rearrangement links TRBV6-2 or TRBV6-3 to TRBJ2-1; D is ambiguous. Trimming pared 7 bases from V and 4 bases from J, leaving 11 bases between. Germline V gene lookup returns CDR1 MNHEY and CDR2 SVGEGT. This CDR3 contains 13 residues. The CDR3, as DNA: TGTGCCAGCACCCCCGATTCTTACAATGAGCAGTTCTTC. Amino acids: CASTPDSYNEQFF.

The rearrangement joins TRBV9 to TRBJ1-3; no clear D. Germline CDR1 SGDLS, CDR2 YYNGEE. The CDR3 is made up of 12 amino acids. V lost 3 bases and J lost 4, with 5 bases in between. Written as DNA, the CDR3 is TGTGCCAGCAGCGACCTGGGAAACACCATATATTTT. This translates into CASSDLGNTIYF.

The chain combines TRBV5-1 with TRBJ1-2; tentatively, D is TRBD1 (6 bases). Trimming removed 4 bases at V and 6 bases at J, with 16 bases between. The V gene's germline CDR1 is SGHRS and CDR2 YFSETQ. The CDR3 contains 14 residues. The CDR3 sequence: CASSPATGNHGYTF. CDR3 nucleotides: TGCGCCAGCAGCCCCGCCACAGGGAACCATGGCTACACCTTC. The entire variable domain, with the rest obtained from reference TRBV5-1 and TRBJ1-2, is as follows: KAGVTQTPRYLIKTRGQQVTLSCSPISGHRSVSWYQQTPGQGLQFLFEYFSETQRNKGNFPGRFSGRQFSNSRSEMNVSTLELGDSALYLCASSPATGNHGYTFGSGTRLTVV.

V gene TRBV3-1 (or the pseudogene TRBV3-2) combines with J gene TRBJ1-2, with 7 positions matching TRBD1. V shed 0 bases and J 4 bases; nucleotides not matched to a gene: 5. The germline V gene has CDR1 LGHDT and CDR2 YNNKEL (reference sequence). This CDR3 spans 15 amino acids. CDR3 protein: CASSQDQAGGYGYTF. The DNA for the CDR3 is TGTGCCAGCAGCCAAGATCAGGCAGGGGGCTATGGCTACACCTTC.

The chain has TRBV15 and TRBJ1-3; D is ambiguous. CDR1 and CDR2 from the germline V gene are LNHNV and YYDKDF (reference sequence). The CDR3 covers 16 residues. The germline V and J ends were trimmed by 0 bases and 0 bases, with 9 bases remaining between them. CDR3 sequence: CATSRDRPSSGNTIYF. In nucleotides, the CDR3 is TGTGCCACCAGCAGAGATCGGCCAAGCTCTGGAAACACCATATATTTT.

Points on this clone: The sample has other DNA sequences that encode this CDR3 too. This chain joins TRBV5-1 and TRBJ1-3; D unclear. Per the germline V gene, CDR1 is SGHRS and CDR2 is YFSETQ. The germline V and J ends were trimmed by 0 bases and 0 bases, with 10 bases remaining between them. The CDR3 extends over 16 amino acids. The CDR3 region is CASSLAHVASGNTIYF. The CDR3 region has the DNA TGCGCCAGCAGCTTGGCCCACGTAGCCTCTGGAAACACCATATATTTT.

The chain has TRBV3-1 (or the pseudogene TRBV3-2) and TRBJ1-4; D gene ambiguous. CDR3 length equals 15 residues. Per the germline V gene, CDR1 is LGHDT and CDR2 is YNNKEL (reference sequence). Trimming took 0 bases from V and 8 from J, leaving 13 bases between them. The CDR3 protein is CASSQDGGPGEKLFF. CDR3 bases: TGTGCCAGCAGCCAAGATGGAGGGCCCGGAGAAAAACTGTTTTTT.

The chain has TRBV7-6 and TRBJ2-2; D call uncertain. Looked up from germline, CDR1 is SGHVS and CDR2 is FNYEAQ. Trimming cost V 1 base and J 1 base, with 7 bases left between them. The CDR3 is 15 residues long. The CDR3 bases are TGTGCCAGCAGCTTAGGGGATATGAACACCGGGGAGCTGTTTTTT. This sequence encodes CASSLGDMNTGELFF.

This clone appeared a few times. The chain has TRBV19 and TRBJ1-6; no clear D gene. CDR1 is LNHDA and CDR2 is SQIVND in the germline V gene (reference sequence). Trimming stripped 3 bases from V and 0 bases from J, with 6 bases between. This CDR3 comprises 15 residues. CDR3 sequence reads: CASSMAHSYNSPLHF. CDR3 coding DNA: TGTGCCAGTAGTATGGCCCACTCCTATAATTCACCCCTCCACTTT.

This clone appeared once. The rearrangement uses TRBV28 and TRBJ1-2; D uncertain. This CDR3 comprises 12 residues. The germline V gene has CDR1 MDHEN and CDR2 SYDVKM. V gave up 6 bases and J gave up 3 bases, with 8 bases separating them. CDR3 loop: CASSSSYYGYTF. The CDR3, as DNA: TGTGCCAGCAGCTCCTCCTACTATGGCTACACCTTC.

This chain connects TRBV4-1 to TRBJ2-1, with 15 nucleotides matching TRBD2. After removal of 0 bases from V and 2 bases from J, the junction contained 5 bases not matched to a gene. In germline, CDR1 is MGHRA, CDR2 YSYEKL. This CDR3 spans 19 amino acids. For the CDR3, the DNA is TGCGCCAGCAGCCAAGAAGCCGGACTAGCGGGGGGGCCCTACAATGAGCAGTTCTTC. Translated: CASSQEAGLAGGPYNEQFF.

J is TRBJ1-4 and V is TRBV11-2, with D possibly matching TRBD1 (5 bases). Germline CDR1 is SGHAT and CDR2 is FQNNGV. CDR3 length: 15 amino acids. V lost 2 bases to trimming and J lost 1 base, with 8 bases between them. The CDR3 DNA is TGTGCCAGCAGCTTACGGCAGGGAACTAATGAAAAACTGTTTTTT. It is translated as CASSLRQGTNEKLFF.